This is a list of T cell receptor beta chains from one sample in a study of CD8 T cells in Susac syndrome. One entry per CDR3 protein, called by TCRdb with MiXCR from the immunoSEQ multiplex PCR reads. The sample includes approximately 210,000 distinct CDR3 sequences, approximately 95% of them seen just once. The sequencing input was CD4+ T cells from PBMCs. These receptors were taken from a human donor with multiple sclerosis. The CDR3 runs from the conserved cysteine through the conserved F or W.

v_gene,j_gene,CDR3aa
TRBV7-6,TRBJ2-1,CASSFPGGPLNEQFF
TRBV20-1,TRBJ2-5,CSARRTVQETQYF
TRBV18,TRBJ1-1,CASSRKGAEAFF
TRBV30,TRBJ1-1,CAWTVEVYTEAFF
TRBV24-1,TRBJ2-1,CATSDPGVEQFF
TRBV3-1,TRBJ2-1,CASSQDTKSSGRETSYNEQFF
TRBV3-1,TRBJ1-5,CASSQDLGGFSNQPQHF
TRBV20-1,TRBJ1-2,CSARDSRTGPAPF
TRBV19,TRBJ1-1,CASSTGQMNTEAFF
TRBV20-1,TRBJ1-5,CSARGVGTQPQHF
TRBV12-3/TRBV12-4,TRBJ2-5,CASSSTGGETQYF
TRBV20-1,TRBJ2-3,CSAATDDTQYF
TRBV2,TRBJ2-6,CASSEAGQTGANVLTF
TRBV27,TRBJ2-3,CASSFRTAGGMAQYF
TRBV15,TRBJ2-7,CATSRDPQGAREQYF
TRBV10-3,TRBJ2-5,CAIRTGQGETQYF
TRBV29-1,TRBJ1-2,CSVDGRTSYGYTF
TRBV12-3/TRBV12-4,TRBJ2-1,CATGGALHNEQFF
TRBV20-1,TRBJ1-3,CSAADSHSGNTIYF
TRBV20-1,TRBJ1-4,CSARDWGTEGLEEKLFF
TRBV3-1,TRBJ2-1,CASSLPGQGHNEQFF
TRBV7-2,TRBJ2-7,CASRSGVHEQYF
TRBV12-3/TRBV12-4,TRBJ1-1,CASSFGSFFTEAFF